This is a list of T cell receptor beta chains from one sample in a study of blood T cell repertoires in COVID-19. The assay was immunoSEQ multiplex PCR, and TCRdb's table has in-frame clones only and misses some. The sample consists of 180,000 or so clones, 70% to 80% of them appearing once. The sequenced material came from peripheral blood. These receptors were collected from a man in his fifties or sixties who had recovered from COVID-19. Each CDR3 is given with its conserved first and last residue. Each record gives: clone size, D gene, V gene, J gene, CDR3 protein, CDR3 DNA. The D gene is left open where the match is weak. Expanded clones get a size class; other rows say once, few or many, or leave the size out.

clone size: NA; D gene: NA; V gene: TRBV2; J gene: TRBJ1-1; CDR3 protein: CASSRDRAWRDTEAFF; CDR3 DNA: TGTGCCAGCAGCCGAGACCGCGCATGGAGGGACACTGAAGCTTTCTTT
clone size: NA; D gene: TRBD1; V gene: TRBV30; J gene: TRBJ1-4; CDR3 protein: CAWSVKTGGDEKLFF; CDR3 DNA: TGTGCCTGGAGTGTAAAGACAGGGGGCGATGAAAAACTGTTTTTT
clone size: NA; D gene: NA; V gene: TRBV28; J gene: TRBJ1-1; CDR3 protein: CASSFQGNTEAFF; CDR3 DNA: TGTGCCAGCAGTTTTCAGGGGAACACTGAAGCTTTCTTT
clone size: NA; D gene: TRBD2; V gene: TRBV6-2/TRBV6-3; J gene: TRBJ2-1; CDR3 protein: CASSWLAGSPFLYEQFF; CDR3 DNA: TGTGCCAGCAGTTGGCTAGCGGGAAGTCCTTTCTTGTATGAGCAGTTCTTC
clone size: NA; D gene: TRBD1; V gene: TRBV5-1; J gene: TRBJ1-1; CDR3 protein: CASSLHRGRYLEAFF; CDR3 DNA: TGCGCCAGCAGCCTCCACAGGGGTCGGTATCTTGAAGCTTTCTTT
clone size: NA; D gene: NA; V gene: TRBV18; J gene: TRBJ1-4; CDR3 protein: CASSPSRVREEKLFF; CDR3 DNA: TGTGCCAGCTCACCAAGCAGGGTGCGGGAGGAAAAACTGTTTTTT
clone size: NA; D gene: TRBD1; V gene: TRBV5-1; J gene: TRBJ1-1; CDR3 protein: CASSTGGWRTEAFF; CDR3 DNA: TGCGCCAGCAGTACAGGGGGCTGGCGGACTGAAGCTTTCTTT
clone size: NA; D gene: TRBD1; V gene: TRBV2; J gene: TRBJ1-2; CDR3 protein: CASSERTGRNYGYTF; CDR3 DNA: TGTGCCAGCAGTGAAAGGACAGGGCGGAACTATGGCTACACCTTC
clone size: NA; D gene: NA; V gene: TRBV30; J gene: TRBJ1-1; CDR3 protein: CAWSPQNTEAFF; CDR3 DNA: TGTGCCTGGAGCCCCCAGAACACTGAAGCTTTCTTT
clone size: NA; D gene: NA; V gene: TRBV15; J gene: TRBJ2-1; CDR3 protein: CATSSVRTYNEQFF; CDR3 DNA: TGTGCCACCAGCAGTGTCAGGACCTACAATGAGCAGTTCTTC
clone size: few; D gene: TRBD2; V gene: TRBV6-5; J gene: TRBJ2-7; CDR3 protein: CASSRLGLAEYEQYF; CDR3 DNA: TGTGCCAGCAGCCGCTTAGGTCTAGCGGAATACGAGCAGTACTTC
clone size: NA; D gene: TRBD2; V gene: TRBV7-3; J gene: TRBJ2-5; CDR3 protein: CASSLTGTSGQETQYF; CDR3 DNA: TGTGCCAGCAGCTTAACGGGGACTAGCGGACAAGAGACCCAGTACTTC
clone size: NA; D gene: NA; V gene: TRBV6-5; J gene: TRBJ1-2; CDR3 protein: CASSWDTRYGYTF; CDR3 DNA: TGTGCCAGCAGTTGGGACACGAGATATGGCTACACCTTC
clone size: NA; D gene: NA; V gene: TRBV15; J gene: TRBJ2-7; CDR3 protein: CATSRDPGSNYEQYF; CDR3 DNA: TGTGCCACCAGCAGAGATCCCGGGAGCAACTACGAGCAGTACTTC
clone size: NA; D gene: NA; V gene: TRBV19; J gene: TRBJ1-2; CDR3 protein: CASSVTQGKYGYTF; CDR3 DNA: TGTGCCAGTAGTGTAACACAGGGTAAATATGGCTACACCTTC
clone size: NA; D gene: TRBD1; V gene: TRBV7-3; J gene: TRBJ2-2; CDR3 protein: CASSATGRRNGELFF; CDR3 DNA: TGTGCCAGCAGCGCGACAGGGCGAAGAAACGGGGAGCTGTTTTTT
clone size: NA; D gene: NA; V gene: TRBV3-1/TRBV3-2; J gene: TRBJ1-1; CDR3 protein: CASSQTWGQGNTEAFF; CDR3 DNA: TGTGCCAGCAGCCAAACATGGGGGCAGGGAAACACTGAAGCTTTCTTT
clone size: NA; D gene: TRBD2; V gene: TRBV3-1/TRBV3-2; J gene: TRBJ2-7; CDR3 protein: CASSPAGPYEQYF; CDR3 DNA: TGTGCCAGCAGCCCAGCGGGGCCCTACGAGCAGTACTTC
clone size: NA; D gene: TRBD1; V gene: TRBV6-2/TRBV6-3; J gene: TRBJ1-5; CDR3 protein: CASSYLGTGSRPQHF; CDR3 DNA: TGTGCCAGCAGTTACCTTGGGACAGGGTCGAGGCCCCAGCATTTT
clone size: NA; D gene: NA; V gene: TRBV4-3; J gene: TRBJ2-2; CDR3 protein: CASSQETAYTGELFF; CDR3 DNA: TGCGCCAGCAGCCAAGAGACAGCCTACACCGGGGAGCTGTTTTTT
clone size: once; D gene: TRBD2; V gene: TRBV6-5; J gene: TRBJ2-1; CDR3 protein: CASSYGLAGNDEQFF; CDR3 DNA: TGTGCCAGCAGTTACGGACTAGCGGGAAATGATGAGCAGTTCTTC
clone size: NA; D gene: TRBD1; V gene: TRBV19; J gene: TRBJ2-2; CDR3 protein: CASTPLPQGVGTGELFF; CDR3 DNA: TGTGCCAGTACCCCACTTCCACAGGGGGTGGGCACCGGGGAGCTGTTTTTT
clone size: once; D gene: TRBD1; V gene: TRBV6-6; J gene: TRBJ1-5; CDR3 protein: CASSPGTGAESNQPQHF; CDR3 DNA: TGTGCCAGCAGTCCCGGGACAGGGGCGGAAAGCAATCAGCCCCAGCATTTT
clone size: NA; D gene: NA; V gene: TRBV7-3; J gene: TRBJ2-7; CDR3 protein: CASSLNVGGYEQYF; CDR3 DNA: TGTGCCAGCAGCTTAAATGTCGGCGGCTACGAGCAGTACTTC
clone size: NA; D gene: NA; V gene: TRBV6-5; J gene: TRBJ2-7; CDR3 protein: CASTGTFTRYEQYF; CDR3 DNA: TGTGCCAGCACCGGGACATTTACTCGGTACGAGCAGTACTTC
clone size: NA; D gene: TRBD1; V gene: TRBV10-3; J gene: TRBJ1-1; CDR3 protein: CAISESRQGTTEAFF; CDR3 DNA: TGTGCCATCAGTGAGTCTCGACAGGGGACCACTGAAGCTTTCTTT
clone size: NA; D gene: TRBD1; V gene: TRBV28; J gene: TRBJ2-1; CDR3 protein: CASSPGTASYNEQFF; CDR3 DNA: TGTGCCAGCAGCCCCGGGACAGCATCCTACAATGAGCAGTTCTTC
clone size: NA; D gene: NA; V gene: TRBV12-3/TRBV12-4; J gene: TRBJ1-1; CDR3 protein: CASSLEGFEAFF; CDR3 DNA: TGTGCCAGCAGTTTAGAGGGGTTTGAAGCTTTCTTT
clone size: NA; D gene: TRBD1; V gene: TRBV5-1; J gene: TRBJ1-6; CDR3 protein: CASRHRDRGLDSPLHF; CDR3 DNA: TGCGCCAGCAGACACCGGGACAGGGGGCTTGATTCACCCCTCCACTTT
clone size: NA; D gene: NA; V gene: TRBV6-1; J gene: TRBJ2-2; CDR3 protein: CASSERRGIDTGELFF; CDR3 DNA: TGTGCCAGCAGTGAACGTAGAGGGATCGACACCGGGGAGCTGTTTTTT
clone size: NA; D gene: NA; V gene: TRBV5-1; J gene: TRBJ2-1; CDR3 protein: CASSLVLNGYNEQFF; CDR3 DNA: TGCGCCAGCAGCTTGGTCCTGAACGGTTACAATGAGCAGTTCTTC
clone size: NA; D gene: NA; V gene: TRBV6-4; J gene: TRBJ1-5; CDR3 protein: CASSDLGEPYSNQPQHF; CDR3 DNA: TGTGCCAGCAGTGACCTAGGGGAACCCTATAGCAATCAGCCCCAGCATTTT
clone size: NA; D gene: TRBD2; V gene: TRBV9; J gene: TRBJ2-7; CDR3 protein: CASSASGQSSYEQYF; CDR3 DNA: TGTGCCAGCAGCGCTAGCGGTCAAAGCTCCTACGAGCAGTACTTC
clone size: NA; D gene: TRBD2; V gene: TRBV5-1; J gene: TRBJ2-3; CDR3 protein: CASSPSYGGLATDTQYF; CDR3 DNA: TGCGCCAGCAGCCCCTCCTACGGGGGACTAGCTACAGATACGCAGTATTTT
clone size: NA; D gene: NA; V gene: TRBV6-1; J gene: TRBJ2-7; CDR3 protein: CASSDLGRGLYEQYF; CDR3 DNA: TGTGCCAGCAGTGACCTGGGCAGGGGTCTCTACGAGCAGTACTTC
clone size: NA; D gene: TRBD1; V gene: TRBV20-1; J gene: TRBJ2-1; CDR3 protein: CSASWDRGYNEQFF; CDR3 DNA: TGCAGTGCTAGTTGGGACAGGGGCTACAATGAGCAGTTCTTC
clone size: once; D gene: NA; V gene: TRBV11-3; J gene: TRBJ2-7; CDR3 protein: CASSLEEGMRRIYEQYF; CDR3 DNA: TGTGCCAGCAGCTTAGAGGAGGGGATGAGGAGGATCTACGAGCAGTACTTC
clone size: NA; D gene: NA; V gene: TRBV3-1/TRBV3-2; J gene: TRBJ2-3; CDR3 protein: CASSQPYISDTQYF; CDR3 DNA: TGTGCCAGCAGCCAACCTTATATCTCGGATACGCAGTATTTT
clone size: NA; D gene: NA; V gene: TRBV6-5; J gene: TRBJ1-2; CDR3 protein: CASSLRHPNYGYTF; CDR3 DNA: TGTGCCAGCAGCCTTAGACACCCAAACTATGGCTACACCTTC
clone size: once; D gene: TRBD1; V gene: TRBV3-1/TRBV3-2; J gene: TRBJ1-3; CDR3 protein: CASSPTGTGGNTIYF; CDR3 DNA: TGTGCCAGCAGCCCAACCGGGACAGGGGGAAACACCATATATTTT
clone size: NA; D gene: NA; V gene: TRBV6-4; J gene: TRBJ1-4; CDR3 protein: CASSEINGNEKLFF; CDR3 DNA: TGTGCCAGCAGTGAAATTAACGGGAATGAAAAACTGTTTTTT